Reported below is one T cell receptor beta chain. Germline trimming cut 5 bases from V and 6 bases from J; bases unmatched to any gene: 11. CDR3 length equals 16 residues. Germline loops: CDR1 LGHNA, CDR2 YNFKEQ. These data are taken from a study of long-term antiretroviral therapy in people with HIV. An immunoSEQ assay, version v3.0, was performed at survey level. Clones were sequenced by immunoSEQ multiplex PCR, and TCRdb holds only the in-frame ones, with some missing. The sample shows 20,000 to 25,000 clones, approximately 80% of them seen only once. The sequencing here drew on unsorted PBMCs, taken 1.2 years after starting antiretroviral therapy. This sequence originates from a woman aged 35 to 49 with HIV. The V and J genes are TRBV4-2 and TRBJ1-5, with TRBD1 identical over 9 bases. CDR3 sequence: CASSSGWDRDSQPQHF. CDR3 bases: TGTGCCAGCAGCTCGGGCTGGGACAGGGATAGTCAGCCCCAGCATTTT.